This T cell receptor (beta chain) was retrieved from a study of metastatic and nonmetastatic thyroid tumors. Looking at the study overall: The authors compared repertoires across blood and tumor or nodule tissue from malignant and benign thyroid patients. Findings and limits, study-wide: Significantly higher TCR beta diversity was reportedly seen in malignant thyroid tumors than benign nodules, in blood and tumor.

Not a single patient had been given any form of treatment at any point before undergoing thyroid surgery. TCRdb recomputed clones from the PCR reads via MiXCR. The sample lists tens of thousands of clones; approximately 17% were seen once. This clone showed up just a few times. As yet, its antigen is unknown. Germline and junction disagree at one end, which may indicate a read error. The CDR3 loop spans 16 amino acids. This TCR derives from a female donor with papillary thyroid cancer or a benign thyroid nodule (not recorded which). Some clones in this sample may be carry-over from other donors' samples. The chain combines TRBV12-3 or TRBV12-4 with TRBJ2-3; D may be TRBD2 (6 bases). Input material: blood. CDR3 sequence reads: CASILRLAASTDTQYF. The CDR3, as DNA: TGTGCCAGCATTTTAAGATTAGCGGCGAGCACAGATACGCAGTATTTT.